This T cell receptor beta chain was observed in a study of shared clonotypes between healthy human individuals. Study-level findings and limits: Across four donors, naive CD4 shared roughly 5%, naive CD8 around 4%, memory CD4 approximately 2.5%, memory CD8 over 0.3%.

As for this clone: Its matching antigen is unknown.

Using immunoSEQ multiplex PCR, the repertoire was profiled, and TCRdb retains in-frame clones only, with some absent. The sample yields some 980,000 clones, about three quarters seen once. CDR1 and CDR2 (germline): MGHRA, YSYEKL. This CDR3 has 18 amino acids. The V segment lost 4 bases and the J segment 0 bases; nucleotides outside the gene matches: 6. J is TRBJ2-6 and V is TRBV4-1; 10 bases are shared with TRBD2. The source is a man younger than 35 in good health. The material sequenced was memory CD4+ T cells sorted from blood. Described subset: CD45RA-negative fraction. In nucleotides, the CDR3 is TGCGCCAGCAGCCGTGGGGCTAGCGGGGGCTCTGGGGCCAACGTCCTGACTTTC. Its protein is CASSRGASGGSGANVLTF.